This T cell receptor (beta chain) came from a study of blood T cell repertoires in COVID-19. Generated by immunoSEQ multiplex PCR, the TCRdb table keeps only in-frame clones and is missing some. The repertoire holds fewer than 250,000 clones, approximately 80% seen once, with less than 8% in the top ten. Per the germline V gene, CDR1 is LGHNT and CDR2 is FRNRAP. The CDR3 is made up of 15 amino acids. The V gene end was trimmed by 6 bases and the J gene end by 7 bases; junction bases not matched to a gene: 8. The chain recombines TRBV12-5 with TRBJ2-1, with 11 bases fitting TRBD1. This receptor was identified in a middle-aged woman with acute COVID-19. Input material: PBMCs or T cells enriched from blood (not recorded which). The CDR3 DNA follows: TGTGCTAGTGGAACCGGACAGGGGGCTGTTAATGAGCAGTTCTTC. Protein product: CASGTGQGAVNEQFF.